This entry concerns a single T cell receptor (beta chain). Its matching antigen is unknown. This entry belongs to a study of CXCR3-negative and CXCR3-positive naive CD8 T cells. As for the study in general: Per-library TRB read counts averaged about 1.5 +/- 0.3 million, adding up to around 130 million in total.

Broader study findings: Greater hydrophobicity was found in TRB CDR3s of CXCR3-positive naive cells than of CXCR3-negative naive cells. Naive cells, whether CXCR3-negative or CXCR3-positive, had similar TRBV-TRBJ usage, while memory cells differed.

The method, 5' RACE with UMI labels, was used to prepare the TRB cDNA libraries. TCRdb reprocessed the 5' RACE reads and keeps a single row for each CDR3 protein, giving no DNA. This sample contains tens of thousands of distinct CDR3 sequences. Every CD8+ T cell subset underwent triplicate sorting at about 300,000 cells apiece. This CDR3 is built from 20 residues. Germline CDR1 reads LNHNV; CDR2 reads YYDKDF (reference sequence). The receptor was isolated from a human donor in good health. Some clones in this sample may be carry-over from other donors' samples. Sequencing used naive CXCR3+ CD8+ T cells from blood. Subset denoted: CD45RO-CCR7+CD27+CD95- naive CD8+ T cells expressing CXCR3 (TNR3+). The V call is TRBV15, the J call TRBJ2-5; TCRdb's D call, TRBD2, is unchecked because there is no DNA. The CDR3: CATSRDHHGELAGWQETQYF. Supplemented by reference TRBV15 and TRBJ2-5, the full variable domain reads DAMVIQNPRYQVTQFGKPVTLSCSQTLNHNVMYWYQQKSSQAPKLLFHYYDKDFNNEADTPDNFQSRRPNTSFCFLDIRSPGLGDTAMYLCATSRDHHGELAGWQETQYFGPGTRLLVL.